This entry describes one T cell receptor beta chain. These data originate in a study of blood T cell repertoires in COVID-19. In the study's own analysis: The assay estimated nucleated cells by amplifying reference gene primers. Profiled with immunoSEQ multiplex PCR; TCRdb holds only in-frame clones, not every one. That table is the source of V, J and clone size, and D and trimming were worked out from the DNA. Among 130,000 to 150,000 clones, 84% were seen once, and the ten largest hold 4.8%. Germline V CDR1 and CDR2: SQVTM, ANQGSEA. The CDR3 has 11 residues. With V trimmed by 5 bases and J by 9 bases, 3 bases remained unmatched.

This receptor was obtained from a human donor in a cohort sampled during active COVID-19. The rearrangement uses TRBV29-1 and TRBJ2-1; 8 bases align to TRBD1. Sample: peripheral blood. The CDR3 spells CSVRTGFEQFF. DNA for the CDR3: TGCAGCGTTCGGACAGGGTTTGAGCAGTTCTTC.